This T cell receptor beta chain was recovered during a study of OX40 agonist ivuxolimab in advanced cancers. Study conclusions and caveats: At 0.1 to 3.0 mg/kg, clonal expansion of CD4+ and CD8+ blood T cells had occurred by week 6.

TCRdb's table, derived via immunoSEQ multiplex PCR, lists solely in-frame clones and lacks some. The table has around 24,000 clones, around 81% seen once. V was shortened by 6 bases and J by 8 bases, with 13 bases between the two germline ends. The CDR3 is 12 amino acids. The germline V gene has CDR1 MNHNS and CDR2 SASEGT. This clone was observed a few times. Its antigen is currently unknown. The gene calls are TRBV6-1 and TRBJ1-2, with D perhaps TRBD1 (5 bases). Source: CD4+ or CD8+ T cells sorted from blood, taken in a trial of the OX40 agonist ivuxolimab. This clonotype was obtained from an adult with an advanced solid tumor such as melanoma, head and neck, liver or kidney cancer. CDR3 DNA sequence: TGTGCCAGCAGGGGACCACCTCAGGGCTACACCTTC. Translation: CASRGPPQGYTF.